The rows below give T cell receptor beta chains drawn from one sample of a study of Ad26.COV2.S vaccination and SARS-CoV-2 variants. Produced via immunoSEQ multiplex PCR; TCRdb's table is partial and in-frame only. The sample has under 550,000 clones, approximately 87% seen once. The source was peripheral blood, collected in a trial of Ad26.COV2.S vaccine versus placebo. The receptors here all came from a person between 18 and 59 years old who received the Ad26.COV2.S COVID-19 vaccine or a placebo. The CDR3 runs from the conserved cysteine through the conserved F or W. A D gene is named only where the DNA matches it firmly. Some rows have no size entry. The others give once, few or many, or a class for an expanded clone.

TRBV5-8	TRBJ1-5	-	-	CASSLFPSRNQPQHF	TGTGCCAGCAGCTTGTTTCCCAGCCGAAATCAGCCCCAGCATTTT
TRBV6-1	TRBJ2-1	-	TRBD2	CASSGGLAGAPGVNEQFF	TGTGCCAGCAGTGGGGGACTAGCGGGGGCGCCGGGTGTGAATGAGCAGTTCTTC
TRBV18	TRBJ2-1	-	TRBD2	CASSLVELATEQFF	TGTGCCAGCTCACTTGTTGAACTAGCGACTGAGCAGTTCTTC
TRBV5-1	TRBJ2-5	-	-	CASSFVALRGQETQYF	TGCGCCAGCAGCTTCGTAGCGCTTCGGGGGCAAGAGACCCAGTACTTC
TRBV11-2	TRBJ1-6	-	-	CASSPGSGINSPLHF	TGTGCCAGCAGCCCGGGGTCAGGGATTAATTCACCCCTCCACTTT
TRBV6-2/TRBV6-3	TRBJ1-5	-	-	CASSTTGTSDQPQHF	TGTGCCAGCAGTACGACAGGCACCTCGGATCAGCCCCAGCATTTT
TRBV24-1	TRBJ1-2	few	-	CATSDFGGTSRGYTF	TGTGCCACCAGTGATTTCGGAGGTACTTCTAGAGGCTACACCTTC
TRBV6-4	TRBJ2-3	-	TRBD2	CASSDRAGGTDTQYF	TGTGCCAGCAGTGACCGAGCGGGGGGGACAGATACGCAGTATTTT
TRBV4-2	TRBJ2-5	once	-	CASSQEGTRGSRETQYF	TGTGCCAGCAGCCAAGAAGGTACCAGGGGTTCACGAGAGACCCAGTACTTC
TRBV4-1	TRBJ2-7	-	-	CASSQGGTWKYEQYF	TGCGCCAGCAGCCAAGGGGGGACGTGGAAATACGAGCAGTACTTC
TRBV9	TRBJ2-3	-	-	CASSVVEDTQYF	TGTGCCAGCAGCGTAGTTGAAGATACGCAGTATTTT
TRBV3-1/TRBV3-2	TRBJ2-3	-	TRBD1	CASSQDRGLSDTQYF	TGTGCCAGCAGCCAAGACAGGGGGCTATCAGATACGCAGTATTTT
TRBV5-1	TRBJ1-5	-	-	CASSIQGRGQPQHF	TGCGCCAGCAGCATACAGGGAAGAGGTCAGCCCCAGCATTTT
TRBV2	TRBJ2-7	-	-	CASSQGLYYEQYF	TGTGCCAGCAGCCAGGGATTATACTACGAGCAGTACTTC
TRBV30	TRBJ2-7	-	TRBD2	CAWSAGLAGDEQYF	TGTGCCTGGAGTGCCGGACTAGCGGGGGACGAGCAGTACTTC
TRBV2	TRBJ2-1	-	-	CASSAFAGQYNEQFF	TGTGCCAGCAGCGCCTTCGCGGGGCAGTACAATGAGCAGTTCTTC
TRBV7-3	TRBJ2-3	-	-	CASSSWDNPSTDTQYF	TGTGCCAGCAGCAGCTGGGACAACCCTAGCACAGATACGCAGTATTTT
TRBV3-1/TRBV3-2	TRBJ1-2	-	TRBD1	CASSPTGTGMTYGYTF	TGTGCCAGCAGCCCGACCGGGACAGGGATGACCTATGGCTACACCTTC
TRBV3-1/TRBV3-2	TRBJ2-1	-	TRBD2	CASSQVPGLAGNEQFF	TGTGCCAGCAGCCAAGTCCCGGGACTAGCGGGGAATGAGCAGTTCTTC
TRBV25-1	TRBJ2-7	-	-	CASQGLGAYEQYF	TGTGCGAGCCAGGGATTGGGGGCCTACGAGCAGTACTTC
TRBV5-6	TRBJ2-2	-	-	CASSLGSNGELFF	TGTGCCAGCAGCTTGGGATCCAACGGGGAGCTGTTTTTT
TRBV27	TRBJ1-3	-	-	CASSLSRGSGNTIYF	TGTGCCAGCAGTTTATCCCGCGGCTCTGGAAACACCATATATTTT
TRBV7-2	TRBJ1-4	-	-	CASSPGRATNEKLFF	TGTGCCAGCAGCCCAGGACGTGCAACTAATGAAAAACTGTTTTTT
TRBV9	TRBJ2-6	-	-	CASSASQGRIGSGANVLTF	TGTGCCAGCAGCGCCAGCCAAGGGAGAATCGGCTCCGGGGCCAACGTCCTGACTTTC
TRBV11-1	TRBJ1-4	-	-	CASSLHFSGTEEKLFF	TGTGCCAGCAGCCTACACTTTTCGGGAACTGAAGAAAAACTGTTTTTT
TRBV10-3	TRBJ1-1	-	TRBD1	CAISVGTGGLTEAFF	TGTGCCATCAGTGTTGGGACAGGGGGCCTCACTGAAGCTTTCTTT
TRBV6-5	TRBJ1-3	-	-	CASAFGQGNTIYF	TGTGCCAGCGCCTTTGGACAGGGAAACACCATATATTTT
TRBV19	TRBJ1-6	-	TRBD1	CASTPRQGNSPLHF	TGTGCCAGTACCCCCCGACAGGGCAATTCACCCCTCCACTTT
TRBV29-1	TRBJ1-6	-	-	CSDNREKNSPLHF	TGCAGCGACAACCGGGAGAAGAATTCACCCCTCCACTTT
TRBV28	TRBJ2-3	-	TRBD2	CASSLSGTSVGTDTQYF	TGTGCCAGCAGTTTAAGTGGGACTAGCGTGGGCACAGATACGCAGTATTTT
TRBV10-2	TRBJ2-1	-	-	CASRVAGSSYNEQFF	TGCGCCAGCAGAGTAGCCGGTAGCTCCTACAATGAGCAGTTCTTC
TRBV3-1/TRBV3-2	TRBJ2-7	-	-	CASSQERLYEQYF	TGTGCCAGCAGCCAAGAACGGCTCTACGAGCAGTACTTC
TRBV6-2/TRBV6-3	TRBJ2-2	-	TRBD2	CASSPLPRLAGGPSGELFF	TGTGCCAGCAGTCCACTCCCCAGACTAGCGGGGGGTCCAAGCGGGGAGCTGTTTTTT
TRBV6-2/TRBV6-3	TRBJ2-7	-	-	CASSYFSTGIRSYEQYF	TGTGCCAGCAGTTACTTTAGTACAGGGATAAGATCCTACGAGCAGTACTTC
TRBV27	TRBJ2-2	-	-	CASSFANTGELFF	TGTGCCAGCAGTTTCGCGAACACCGGGGAGCTGTTTTTT
TRBV7-9	TRBJ1-6	-	-	CASSTPRGIRNSPLHF	TGTGCCAGCAGCACTCCACGGGGGATTCGTAATTCACCCCTCCACTTT
TRBV13	TRBJ2-3	-	TRBD2	CASSLSGGTSTDTQYF	TGTGCCAGCAGCTTATCGGGGGGGACTAGCACAGATACGCAGTATTTT
TRBV9	TRBJ2-7	-	-	CASSVDGGASEQYF	TGTGCCAGCAGCGTAGACGGGGGCGCTTCCGAGCAGTACTTC
TRBV11-3	TRBJ2-3	-	-	CASSLGFESTSADTQYF	TGTGCCAGCAGCTTAGGGTTCGAATCCACCTCGGCAGATACGCAGTATTTT
TRBV19	TRBJ1-3	-	-	CASSPLSGGTGNTIYF	TGTGCCAGTAGTCCACTTTCTGGGGGAACTGGAAACACCATATATTTT
TRBV11-2	TRBJ2-3	-	-	CASSLRKSVDTQYF	TGTGCCAGCAGCTTAAGAAAAAGCGTGGATACGCAGTATTTT
TRBV27	TRBJ1-1	-	-	CASSFSRLGTEAFF	TGTGCCAGCAGTTTCAGTCGACTGGGCACTGAAGCTTTCTTT
TRBV5-4	TRBJ2-7	-	-	CASSLGSLPSSYEQYF	TGTGCCAGCAGCTTGGGTAGTCTACCCAGCTCCTACGAGCAGTACTTC
TRBV6-5	TRBJ2-7	-	-	CASSYLPVGAYEQYF	TGTGCCAGCAGTTATTTGCCGGTGGGTGCCTACGAGCAGTACTTC
TRBV7-6	TRBJ1-4	-	-	CASSPGGVGQQTNEKLFF	TGTGCCAGCAGCCCGGGGGGGGTCGGACAGCAGACTAATGAAAAACTGTTTTTT